The clone carrying this TCR beta chain was seen only a few times. Authors' processing steps: Amplification from reference gene primers served as the basis for estimated nucleated cell counts. The assay was immunoSEQ multiplex PCR, and TCRdb's table has in-frame clones only and misses some. V, J and clone size derive from that table, while D and trimming were established from the DNA sequence. The table has 75,000 to 90,000 clones, roughly 86% seen once; the top ten hold 8%. Germline V gene sequence: CDR1 SEHNR, CDR2 FQNEAQ (reference sequence). CDR3 length: 15 residues. Unmatched junction bases numbered 5, after V lost 3 bases and J lost 7 bases. The sample comes from a study of blood T cell repertoires in COVID-19. Turning to the study itself: Donors in the United States, Italy and Spain gave samples during acute or convalescent COVID-19. T cells, B-cell-depleted T cells, or PBMCs supplied cDNA or gDNA.

The chain recombines TRBV7-9 with TRBJ2-1; 11 bases fit TRBD2. The receptor was isolated from a man in his fifties with active COVID-19. The sequenced material came from peripheral blood. CDR3 in DNA: TGTGCCAGCAGCTTTAGCGGGAGGGGAGTGAATGAGCAGTTCTTC. This translates into CASSFSGRGVNEQFF.